Given below is one T cell receptor beta chain in context. This sample was included in a study of blood T cell repertoires in COVID-19. Using immunoSEQ multiplex PCR, the repertoire was profiled, and TCRdb retains in-frame clones only, with some absent. The sample gives about 120,000 clones, 85% of which show up once; approximately 13% is in the top ten. This CDR3 contains 13 residues. V lost 5 bases and J 2 bases, leaving 7 bases between the germline ends. This chain links TRBV6-7 with TRBJ1-3, with a weak D call TRBD1 (5 bases). TRBV6-7 belongs to the ORF category, with a function that is uncertain. This TCR came from a human donor in a cohort sampled during active COVID-19. The sequencing sample was made of peripheral blood. CDR3 nucleotide sequence: TGTGCCAGCAGTCAGGGTCCTGGAAACACCATATATTTT. This sequence encodes CASSQGPGNTIYF.